This T cell receptor (beta chain) was sequenced during a study of T cell repertoires in cytomegalovirus infection. Overall study context: It can be stated that public TCR beta signatures indicated CMV infection as well as a matching HLA type. Study-level results: What dominated the ex vivo response were HLA-C-restricted CMV-specific TCR beta clonotypes.

This clonotype has a handful of counts. Its antigen is as yet unknown. TCRdb processed the reads anew with MiXCR; each CDR3 protein has one entry. The sample includes roughly 200,000 distinct CDR3 sequences, roughly 9% of them seen just once. The germline CDR1 and CDR2 sequences are MNHEY and SVGEGT. CDR3 length: 13 amino acids. V was trimmed by 8 bases and J by 6 bases, leaving 14 bases between them. The chain recombines TRBV6-2 or TRBV6-3 with TRBJ2-1; a weak D match, TRBD2 (7 bases). The material sequenced was PBMCs. This sequence originates from a human donor in good health (CMV status not recorded). Some clones in this sample may be carry-over from other donors' samples. The CDR3 DNA sequence: TGTGCCAGCTGTCTGGGGGGGGCCAATGAGCAGTTCTTC. Translation: CASCLGGANEQFF.